The 24 T cell receptor beta chains presented below share a single source sample, sequenced in a study of CD8+ T cells in alopecia areata. Treatment here: oral pan-JAK inhibitor, 5-10 mg twice daily. Extracted RNA was reverse transcribed, and the resulting cDNA served as sequencing template. Method: immunoSEQ multiplex PCR; TCRdb's copy keeps in-frame clones and lacks some. The sample has a few hundred thousand clones; around two fifths are singletons. Source: CD4+ T cells sorted from blood, taken at approximately week 31, from a patient treated with tofacitinib. The receptor set was obtained from a human donor with alopecia areata.

This clone has at least ten counts. The V and J genes are TRBV18 and TRBJ2-5; the D is unclear. The CDR3 runs 13 residues. The germline CDR1 and CDR2 sequences are KGHSH and LQKENI. V dropped 0 bases and J dropped 1 base, with 3 bases sitting between them. CDR3 region: CASSPPAQETQYF. In DNA form, the CDR3 reads TGTGCCAGCTCACCACCGGCCCAAGAGACCCAGTACTTC.

The chain couples TRBV7-9 to TRBJ2-1; unclear D gene. Looked up from germline, CDR1 is SEHNR and CDR2 is FQNEAQ (reference sequence). The CDR3 has 13 residues. Trimming took 8 bases from V and 3 from J, leaving 11 bases between them. CDR3 amino acids: CASASGRYNEQFF. CDR3 coding DNA: TGTGCCAGCGCATCAGGTCGCTACAATGAGCAGTTCTTC. Full variable domain (rest looked up from reference TRBV7-9 and TRBJ2-1): DTGVSQNPRHKITKRGQNVTFRCDPISEHNRLYWYRQTLGQGPEFLTYFQNEAQLEKSRLLSDRFSAERPKGSFSTLEIQRTEQGDSAMYLCASASGRYNEQFFGPGTRLTVL.

This clone was detected a few times. V usage is TRBV5-1 and J usage is TRBJ2-2; D not resolved. Germline V CDR1 and CDR2: SGHRS, YFSETQ. V lost 0 bases, J lost 4 bases, and 10 bases lay in between. The CDR3 covers 15 residues. The CDR3 region is CASSLVQISTGELFF. CDR3 DNA: TGCGCCAGCAGCTTGGTACAAATAAGCACCGGGGAGCTGTTTTTT.

This clone was observed a few times. V and J are TRBV4-1 and TRBJ2-5, with 9 bases identical to TRBD2. Germline V CDR1 and CDR2: MGHRA, YSYEKL. J was trimmed by 5 bases and V by 0 bases; bases with no gene match: 4. This CDR3 has 15 amino acids. The CDR3 DNA reads as TGCGCCAGCAGCCAAGAGCTAGCGGGACGGGAGACCCAGTACTTC. Translating gives CASSQELAGRETQYF.

The rearrangement uses TRBV30 and TRBJ2-7; 11 nucleotides line up with TRBD1. The CDR3 has 14 residues. The germline CDR1 and CDR2 sequences are GTSNPN and SVGIG (reference sequence). The junction had 6 bases not matched to a gene; V was cut back by 6 bases and J by 2 bases. The CDR3 nucleotides read TGTGCCTGTTACCGGGACAGGGGGACCTACGAGCAGTACTTC. It specifies CACYRDRGTYEQYF.

This clone was seen a handful of times. The rearrangement links TRBV6-1 to TRBJ1-2, with 10 bases that match TRBD1. This CDR3 is 15 amino acids long. J gave up 7 bases and V 6 bases, and 11 bases lay outside the gene matches. Germline V gene data show CDR1 as MNHNS and CDR2 as SASEGT. The CDR3 DNA reads TGTGCCAGCAGCGGAACCCCGGGACAGGGGTCTGGCTACACCTTC. It codes for CASSGTPGQGSGYTF.

This chain uses TRBV30 with TRBJ1-4, with unresolved D. The CDR3 loop spans 12 amino acids. V dropped 2 bases and J dropped 7 bases, with 8 bases sitting between them. Germline CDR1 is GTSNPN and CDR2 is SVGIG (reference sequence). In DNA form, the CDR3 reads TGTGCCTGGAGTCGACTGGGTGAAAAACTGTTTTTT. Its protein is CAWSRLGEKLFF. The full variable domain, rest sourced from reference TRBV30 and TRBJ1-4, is SQTIHQWPATLVQPVGSPLSLECTVEGTSNPNLYWYRQAAGRGLQLLFYSVGIGQISSEVPQNLSASRPQDRQFILSSKKLLLSDSGFYLCAWSRLGEKLFFGSGTQLSVL.

This chain connects TRBV7-8 to TRBJ2-1; 8 bases map to TRBD1. V was clipped by 2 bases and J by 6 bases; unmatched bases: 3. Germline V gene data show CDR1 as SGHVS and CDR2 as FQNEAQ. The CDR3 length is 14 residues. In DNA form, the CDR3 reads TGTGCCAGCAGCTTACAGGGGGCCCTCAATGAGCAGTTCTTC. Translated, it gives CASSLQGALNEQFF.

This clone has a handful of counts. CDR3 DNA sequence: TGTGCCAGCAGCGTTAATGCGGGAGAACAAGAGACCCAGTACTTC. Its protein is CASSVNAGEQETQYF. The chain uses TRBV9 and TRBJ2-5; 7 bases map to TRBD2. The CDR3 covers 15 residues. The ends lost 2 bases at V and 2 bases at J; junction bases unmatched: 6. The germline V gene has CDR1 SGDLS and CDR2 YYNGEE.

The chain joins TRBV30 to TRBJ2-2, with TRBD2 as a possible D gene (6 bases). Trimming stripped 0 bases from V and 3 bases from J, with 11 bases between. Germline V gene lookup returns CDR1 GTSNPN and CDR2 SVGIG (reference sequence). There are 15 residues in the CDR3. The CDR3 is CAWSVLGGYTGELFF. CDR3 DNA sequence: TGTGCCTGGAGTGTACTTGGGGGGTACACCGGGGAGCTGTTTTTT.

This clone was seen a few times. This sequence joins TRBV4-2 and TRBJ1-1; D uncertain. Germline-derived CDR1 and CDR2 are LGHNA and YNFKEQ. V lost 4 bases and J lost 6, with 9 bases in between. The length of the CDR3 is 12 residues. The CDR3 DNA sequence: TGTGCCAGCAGCCCCCGGGGTTCTGAAGCTTTCTTT. This codes for CASSPRGSEAFF.

The chain recombines TRBV6-6 with TRBJ1-5; 12 bases line up with TRBD1. Germline lookup yields CDR1 MNHNY and CDR2 SVGAGI (reference sequence). Germline trimming cut 9 bases from V and 7 bases from J; bases unmatched to any gene: 13. CDR3 length: 16 amino acids. The CDR3 protein is CASTLTGTGGWQPQHF. The CDR3 DNA reads TGTGCCAGTACCTTAACCGGGACAGGGGGCTGGCAGCCCCAGCATTTT.

V usage is TRBV9 and J usage is TRBJ2-7; D unclear. The V gene lost 0 bases and the J gene lost 12 bases, with 16 bases spanning the gap. CDR1 and CDR2 (germline): SGDLS, YYNGEE. The CDR3 extends over 13 amino acids. In nucleotides, the CDR3 is TGTGCCAGCAGCGTAGACACCATAGGGAAGGCGTACTTC. Protein sequence: CASSVDTIGKAYF.

This clone came up a few times. The chain joins TRBV7-3 to TRBJ2-3; D not resolved. The ends were cut back, 4 bases at V and 2 bases at J, with 13 bases in the middle. The CDR3 spans 15 residues. Germline CDR1 SGHTA, CDR2 FQGTGA. The CDR3 protein is CASSSNSWVTDTQYF. CDR3 in DNA: TGTGCCAGCAGCTCAAACTCATGGGTCACAGATACGCAGTATTTT.

V gene TRBV7-9 combines with J gene TRBJ2-5; D is perhaps TRBD1 or TRBD2 (5 bases each). This CDR3 is 14 amino acids long. With 1 base removed from V and 6 bases from J, the gap between germline ends came to 12 bases. Per the germline V gene, CDR1 is SEHNR and CDR2 is FQNEAQ (reference sequence). The CDR3 nucleotides are TGTGCCAGCAGCTTAGTCTCAGGGACGAAGACCCAGTACTTC. This codes for CASSLVSGTKTQYF.

The genes are TRBV4-1 and TRBJ2-4, with a tentative D call TRBD2 (5 bases). The CDR3 length is 13 residues. The germline V gene has CDR1 MGHRA and CDR2 YSYEKL. Trimming took 3 bases from V and 7 from J, leaving 10 bases between them. The CDR3 sequence is CASSQPGSNIQYF. DNA for the CDR3: TGCGCCAGCAGCCAGCCGGGGTCGAACATTCAGTACTTC.

The J gene is TRBJ2-7, the V gene TRBV10-3; D is perhaps TRBD1 or TRBD2 (5 bases each). The V gene's germline CDR1 is ENHRY and CDR2 SYGVKD. Trimming cost V 4 bases and J 5 bases, with 18 bases left between them. This CDR3 comprises 15 residues. As DNA, the CDR3 is TGTGCCATCAGTGCCAGCACCGGGACGAATAACGAGCAGTACTTC. Amino acids: CAISASTGTNNEQYF.

The genes are TRBV4-1 and TRBJ2-5, with unresolved D. Per the germline V gene, CDR1 is MGHRA and CDR2 is YSYEKL. V was trimmed by 0 bases and J by 6 bases, leaving 11 bases between them. The CDR3 length is 14 residues. The chain's CDR3 is CASSQEDGVKTQYF. CDR3 coding DNA: TGCGCCAGCAGCCAAGAGGACGGAGTTAAGACCCAGTACTTC.

The J gene is TRBJ2-3, the V gene TRBV6-1, with D hard to call. Germline V lookup: CDR1 MNHNS, CDR2 SASEGT. V dropped 5 bases and J dropped 1 base, with 10 bases sitting between them. CDR3 size: 14 residues. The CDR3 bases are TGTGCCAGCAGTCCTTCCCGGGGCACAGATACGCAGTATTTT. Amino acids: CASSPSRGTDTQYF.

This clone showed up just a few times. The chain is built from TRBV6-5 and TRBJ1-2, with D perhaps TRBD1 (6 bases). Germline lookup yields CDR1 MNHEY and CDR2 SVGAGI. The CDR3 contains 15 residues. V gave up 7 bases and J gave up 5 bases, with 20 bases separating them. The CDR3: CASTQGGGVGYGYTF. In DNA form, the CDR3 reads TGTGCCAGCACCCAAGGGGGGGGCGTAGGGTATGGCTACACCTTC.

This clone was counted a single time. The chain joins TRBV7-9 to TRBJ1-1; D call uncertain. Germline CDR1 reads SEHNR; CDR2 reads FQNEAQ (reference sequence). V gave up 4 bases and J gave up 1 base, with 10 bases separating them. The CDR3 sequence is 14 residues long. CDR3 loop: CASSSPETNTEAFF. The CDR3 DNA sequence: TGTGCCAGCAGCTCCCCTGAAACGAACACTGAAGCTTTCTTT. Full variable domain (rest looked up from reference TRBV7-9 and TRBJ1-1): DTGVSQNPRHKITKRGQNVTFRCDPISEHNRLYWYRQTLGQGPEFLTYFQNEAQLEKSRLLSDRFSAERPKGSFSTLEIQRTEQGDSAMYLCASSSPETNTEAFFGQGTRLTVV.

The V call is TRBV7-2, the J call TRBJ2-3; no reliable D call. The CDR3 covers 17 residues. CDR1 and CDR2 from the germline V gene are SGHTA and FQGNSA. Trimming shortened V by 0 bases and J by 0 bases, and 13 bases separated the two germline ends. CDR3 region: CASSLAPGRTSTDTQYF. CDR3 coding DNA: TGTGCCAGCAGCTTAGCGCCTGGCAGGACCAGCACAGATACGCAGTATTTT.

V and J are TRBV19 and TRBJ1-6; perhaps TRBD1 as D (6 bases). The CDR3 sequence is 11 residues long. Trimming left V 11 bases short and J 12 bases short, with 14 bases between. CDR1 LNHDA and CDR2 SQIVND come from the germline V gene (reference sequence). This chain's CDR3 is CAATGSGPLHF. The CDR3 bases are TGTGCCGCGACAGGCTCGGGACCCCTCCACTTT.

This clone has only a few counts. CDR3 nucleotide sequence: TGCAGCGCAGGGAGACAGCTGAACACCGGGGAGCTGTTTTTT. Amino acids: CSAGRQLNTGELFF. The V gene is TRBV29-1, the J gene TRBJ2-2; D is perhaps TRBD1 or TRBD2 (5 bases each). V lost 7 bases and J lost 1, with 13 bases in between. Per germline, CDR1 SQVTM and CDR2 ANQGSEA. This CDR3 contains 14 residues.